One sample yielded the 4 T cell receptor beta chains listed below, sequenced in a study of blood T cell repertoires in COVID-19. Clones were read by immunoSEQ multiplex PCR, and TCRdb kept only the in-frame ones, dropping some. The table has fewer than 95,000 clones, roughly 88% seen once; the top ten hold about 0.51%. The sequencing sample was made of peripheral blood. Receptors were obtained from a man aged 55-75 years with acute or convalescent COVID-19.

The chain employs TRBV7-8 and TRBJ1-2, with TRBD1 identical over 7 bases. Germline V gene lookup returns CDR1 SGHVS and CDR2 FQNEAQ. The CDR3 has 16 amino acids. Losses at the gene ends were 2 bases for V and 4 bases for J; bases not matched to a gene: 10. CDR3 nucleotides: TGTGCCAGCAGCTTATTTCAGGGGGTGGGATCCTATGGCTACACCTTC. Translated: CASSLFQGVGSYGYTF.

V is TRBV5-1 and J is TRBJ2-7; 10 nucleotides align to TRBD1. The germline V gene encodes CDR1 SGHRS and CDR2 YFSETQ. This CDR3 is 20 amino acids long. V trimming: 1 base; J trimming: 1 base; junction bases outside the gene matches: 17. CDR3 sequence reads: CASSLQITPTGGGPSYEQYF. Written as DNA, the CDR3 is TGCGCCAGCAGCTTGCAAATAACCCCGACAGGGGGCGGTCCATCCTACGAGCAGTACTTC. Drawing the rest from reference TRBV5-1 and TRBJ2-7, the complete variable domain is KAGVTQTPRYLIKTRGQQVTLSCSPISGHRSVSWYQQTPGQGLQFLFEYFSETQRNKGNFPGRFSGRQFSNSRSEMNVSTLELGDSALYLCASSLQITPTGGGPSYEQYFGPGTRLTVT.

The chain is built from TRBV4-1 and TRBJ2-7; unclear D gene. The CDR3 totals 14 residues. Trimming took off 2 bases at V and 2 bases at J, with 10 bases between the two ends. The V gene's germline CDR1 is MGHRA and CDR2 YSYEKL. The CDR3 DNA is TGCGCCAGCAGCCAAATGGCGGCTACCTACGAGCAGTACTTC. It yields the protein CASSQMAATYEQYF.

V gene TRBV5-1 combines with J gene TRBJ2-3; D is unresolved. Trimming took 4 bases from V and 0 from J, leaving 15 bases between them. Germline lookup yields CDR1 SGHRS and CDR2 YFSETQ. The CDR3 has 16 residues. CDR3 DNA: TGCGCCAGCAGCCGACAAGAATCAACTAGCACAGATACGCAGTATTTT. Amino acid sequence: CASSRQESTSTDTQYF.